Here is one TCR beta chain with its context. Its antigen remains unidentified. The sample is drawn from a study of blood T cells in healthy people across ages. Study-level results: Getting older went along with TCR beta diversity per million T cells dropping roughly linearly.

Germline CDR1 SGHTA, CDR2 FQGNSA. The CDR3 is made up of 15 amino acids. Trimming removed 2 bases from V and 0 bases from J, with 11 bases in between. Through a sample-barcoded 5' primer and a J-beta primer mix, a second PCR was run for about 6 to 11 cycles. Each cDNA molecule, via a template-switch adaptor with 12 random nucleotides, was tagged. TCRdb reanalysed the 5' RACE reads using MiXCR and keeps one entry per CDR3 protein. The table lists around 800,000 distinct CDR3 sequences, about 42% of them singletons. The sample comprised blood. The chain links TRBV7-2 to TRBJ2-7; D remains ambiguous. The sequence was collected from a man in his sixties in good health. The CDR3 coding sequence is TGTGCCAGCAGCTTAACCCGAGGAGACTCCTACGAGCAGTACTTC. Translated: CASSLTRGDSYEQYF.